This TCR beta chain was documented in a study of T cells in Graves' hyperthyroidism and ophthalmopathy. CDR1 and CDR2 (germline): SGHAT, FQNNGV. V trimming: 5 bases; J trimming: 4 bases; junction bases outside the gene matches: 12. CDR3 size: 16 residues. Regions amplified from RNA transcripts were the TCR beta CDR3 regions. Initially, a first-round RT-PCR of the TCR CDR3 employed the HTBI primer set. A single record per CDR3 protein comes from TCRdb applying MiXCR to the multiplex PCR reads. Seen here are about 370,000 distinct CDR3 sequences, 15% observed once, and the top ten hold approximately 20%. At least 3 on the Clinical Activity Score was recorded for ophthalmopathy patients, who also had NOSPECS grade at least 4 and duration under 3 months. Clinical symptoms, serum thyroxine, TRAb, thyroid ultrasound and orbital computed tomography established diagnosis. The PBMCs studied were ones that came from about 9.9 ml fresh peripheral blood.

Sequences were obtained from blood. The clonotype was recovered from an older woman with Graves' ophthalmopathy. The genes are TRBV11-2 and TRBJ2-5, with 8 bases identical to TRBD2. The CDR3 here is CASSTTRSGRGETQYF. Written as DNA, the CDR3 is TGTGCCAGCAGCACAACACGAAGCGGGAGAGGAGAGACCCAGTACTTC.